This T cell receptor beta chain was captured by sequencing in a study of cytotoxic CD8 clonotypes in ibrutinib-treated CLL. Study at large: Response sampling occurred after a median roughly twelve months of treatment (range 6 to 36). Findings and caveats of the study: Clonotypes that were public were uncommon, and they contracted or stayed stable on treatment.

As to this clone: The target antigen is unknown.

This CDR3 region has 17 residues. V lost 0 bases to trimming and J lost 8 bases; unmatched junction nucleotides: 11. Germline V gene lookup returns CDR1 SGHTA and CDR2 FQGTGA. TCRdb's copy holds only in-frame clones and misses some; the assay was immunoSEQ multiplex PCR. This table has over 110,000 clones, around 93% appearing once. This chain uses TRBV7-3 with TRBJ2-4; TRBD1 agrees at 9 bases. The receptor was isolated from a human donor with chronic lymphocytic leukemia. Sequenced here: PBMCs, sampled after 12 months of ibrutinib treatment. CDR3 in amino acids: CASSLTGQGNNGDIQYF. The CDR3 DNA reads TGTGCCAGCAGCTTAACGGGACAGGGAAACAACGGGGACATTCAGTACTTC.